This TCR beta chain was retrieved from a study of T cell responses to AZD1222 COVID-19 vaccine. Findings of the study overall: Repertoires in all cases were sampled only once the peak T cell response had passed. Epitopes outside B.1.351 and B.1.1.7 mutated regions reportedly drew nearly half of spike TCRs. At baseline, just six or seven AZD1222 recipients tested seropositive.

J lost 5 bases, V lost 6 bases, and 14 bases had no gene match. CDR3 length: 16 amino acids. CDR1 is SNHLY, CDR2 FYNNEI, per germline. Using immunoSEQ multiplex PCR, the repertoire was profiled, and TCRdb retains in-frame clones only, with some absent. The profile shows fewer than 120,000 clones, roughly 90% of them singletons. In the case of this clone: The antigen remains undetermined.

This material consisted of peripheral blood, taken 28 days after the second AZD1222 dose. The clonotype comes from an adult who received the AZD1222 COVID-19 vaccine. This chain links TRBV2 with TRBJ2-5; 8 bases agree with TRBD2. CDR3 amino acids: CASREWVAGTRETQYF. As DNA, the CDR3 is TGTGCCAGCAGGGAGTGGGTAGCGGGGACGCGGGAGACCCAGTACTTC.